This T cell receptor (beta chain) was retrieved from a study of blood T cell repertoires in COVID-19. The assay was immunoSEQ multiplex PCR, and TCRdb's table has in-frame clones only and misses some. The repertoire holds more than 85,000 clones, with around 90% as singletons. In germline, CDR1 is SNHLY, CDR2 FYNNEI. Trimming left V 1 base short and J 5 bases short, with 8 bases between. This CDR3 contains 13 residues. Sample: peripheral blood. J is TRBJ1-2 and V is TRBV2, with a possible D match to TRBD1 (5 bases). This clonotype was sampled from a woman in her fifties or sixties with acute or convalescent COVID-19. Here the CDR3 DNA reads TGTGCCAGCAGTGAAGACAGGAGTTATGGCTACACCTTC. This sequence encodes CASSEDRSYGYTF.